This T cell receptor (beta chain) was obtained from a study of T cell changes during pregnancy in multiple sclerosis. Data came from immunoSEQ multiplex PCR; TCRdb stores just in-frame clones and leaves some out. The sample holds about 22,000 clones, just under 95% seen once. Sequences were derived from CD8+ T cells from peripheral blood mononuclear cells, sampled in the third trimester of pregnancy. The receptor was isolated from a female donor with multiple sclerosis, enrolled in a pregnancy study.

The CDR3 DNA sequence: TGTGCCAGCAGCTTAGGAGGTCAATCCTACGAGCAGTACTTC. Protein: CASSLGGQSYEQYF. The rearrangement joins TRBV7-6 to TRBJ2-7, with D unclear. V was shortened by 1 base and J by 1 base, with 8 bases between the two germline ends. Germline V gene data show CDR1 as SGHVS and CDR2 as FNYEAQ. The CDR3 length is 14 residues.